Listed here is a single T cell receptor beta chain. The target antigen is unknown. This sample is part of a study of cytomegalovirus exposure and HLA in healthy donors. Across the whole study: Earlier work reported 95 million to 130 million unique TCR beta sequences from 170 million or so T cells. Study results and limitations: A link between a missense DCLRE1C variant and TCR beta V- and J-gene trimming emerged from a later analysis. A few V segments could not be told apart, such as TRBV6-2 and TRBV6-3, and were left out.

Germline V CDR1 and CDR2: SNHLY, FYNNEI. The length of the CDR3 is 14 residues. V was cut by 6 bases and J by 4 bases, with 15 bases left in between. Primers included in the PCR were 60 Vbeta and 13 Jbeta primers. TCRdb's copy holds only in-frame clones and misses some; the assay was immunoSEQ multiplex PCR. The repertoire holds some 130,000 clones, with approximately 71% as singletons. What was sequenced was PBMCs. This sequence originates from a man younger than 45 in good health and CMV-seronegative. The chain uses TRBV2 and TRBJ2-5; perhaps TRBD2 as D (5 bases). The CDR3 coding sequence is TGTGCCAGCAGCCAAGGGAGCAGCCGAGAGACCCAGTACTTC. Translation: CASSQGSSRETQYF. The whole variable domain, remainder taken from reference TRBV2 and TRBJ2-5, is EPEVTQTPSHQVTQMGQEVILRCVPISNHLYFYWYRQILGQKVEFLVSFYNNEISEKSEIFDDQFSVERPDGSNFTLKIRSTKLEDSAMYFCASSQGSSRETQYFGPGTRLLVL.